A single sample gave rise to the 18 T cell receptor beta chains below, sequenced in a study of T cell repertoires in cytomegalovirus infection. From the reads, TCRdb called clonotypes with MiXCR, one entry per CDR3 protein. The sample yields around 280,000 distinct CDR3 sequences, approximately 10% seen once. Sequenced sample: PBMCs. These receptors all come from a human donor in good health (CMV status not recorded). Some clones in this sample may be carry-over from other donors' samples.

The chain carries TRBV18 and TRBJ1-1, with 8 bases matching TRBD1. V dropped 3 bases and J dropped 0; count of bases not matched to a gene: 6. The CDR3 is 16 amino acids. Germline CDR1 KGHSH, CDR2 LQKENI. CDR3 residues: CASSPNQGQVNTEAFF. As DNA, the CDR3 is TGTGCCAGCTCACCTAACCAGGGACAGGTGAACACTGAAGCTTTCTTT.

Many counts were recorded for this clonotype. The chain uses TRBV20-1 and TRBJ1-1, with TRBD1 matching 7 bases. This CDR3 region has 16 residues. The junction had 12 bases not matched to a gene; V was cut back by 0 bases and J by 5 bases. Looked up from germline, CDR1 is DFQATT and CDR2 is SNEGSKA (reference sequence). CDR3 DNA sequence: TGCAGTGCTAGAGATTGGGGGGAGGGGGCTGGAACTGAAGCTTTCTTT. It is translated as CSARDWGEGAGTEAFF.

At least ten counts were recorded for this clonotype. The chain links TRBV5-5 to TRBJ2-6; D remains ambiguous. The length of the CDR3 is 17 residues. The ends were cut back, 0 bases at V and 0 bases at J, with 10 bases in the middle. From germline, CDR1 is SGHKS and CDR2 YYEKEE (reference sequence). The CDR3, as DNA: TGTGCCAGCAGCTTGGAAGGCTTCAGCTCTGGGGCCAACGTCCTGACTTTC. It codes for CASSLEGFSSGANVLTF.

This clonotype was detected many times. At one end the junction does not follow the germline gene, possibly because of a read error. This chain uses TRBV7-7 with TRBJ2-1, with D tentatively TRBD1 (6 bases). Germline V gene lookup returns CDR1 SSHAT and CDR2 FNYEAQ (reference sequence). The CDR3 spans 13 residues. The chain's CDR3 is CASSRDTHNEQFF. CDR3 nucleotide sequence: TGTGCTAGCAGCCGGGACACCCACAATGAGCAGTTCTTC. Full variable domain (missing parts from reference TRBV7-7 and TRBJ2-1): GAGVSQSPRYKVTKRGQDVTLRCDPISSHATLYWYQQALGQGPEFLTYFNYEAQPDKSGLPSDRFSAERPEGSISTLTIQRTEQRDSAMYRCASSRDTHNEQFFGPGTRLTVL.

The gene calls are TRBV20-1 and TRBJ1-3; D is uncertain. Germline V gene data show CDR1 as DFQATT and CDR2 as SNEGSKA (reference sequence). Trimming took off 5 bases at V and 1 base at J, with 9 bases between the two ends. The CDR3 loop spans 13 amino acids. The CDR3 loop is CSALGSSGNTIYF. The CDR3 DNA reads as TGCAGTGCTCTGGGGTCTTCTGGAAACACCATATATTTT.

This clonotype was picked up many times. The genes are TRBV20-1 and TRBJ2-5, with 15 nucleotides matching TRBD2. V lost 5 bases and J lost 4; bases outside the gene matches: 11. The CDR3 is made up of 17 amino acids. CDR1 DFQATT and CDR2 SNEGSKA come from the germline V gene (reference sequence). The CDR3 protein is CSAYSGTSGGRAETQYF. In DNA form, the CDR3 reads TGCAGTGCTTATTCCGGGACTAGCGGGGGGAGAGCAGAGACCCAGTACTTC.

J is TRBJ2-5 and V is TRBV6-2 or TRBV6-3; tentatively, D is TRBD2 (6 bases). The CDR3 extends over 12 amino acids. V lost 2 bases, J lost 9 bases, and 10 bases lay in between. CDR1 and CDR2 from the germline V gene are MNHEY and SVGEGT. CDR3 region: CASSYRAGSQYF. The CDR3 nucleotides read TGTGCCAGCAGTTACCGGGCGGGGTCCCAGTACTTC.

This clonotype was observed at least ten times. The rearrangement uses TRBV5-1 and TRBJ2-7; no clear D gene. In germline, CDR1 is SGHRS, CDR2 YFSETQ. Deletions cut 0 bases from V and 0 bases from J, with 7 bases between. The CDR3 runs 14 residues. In DNA form, the CDR3 reads TGCGCCAGCAGCTTGGACAGAACCTCCTACGAGCAGTACTTC. Its translation is CASSLDRTSYEQYF.

The V call is TRBV29-1, the J call TRBJ2-5; the match to TRBD2 covers 9 bases. The germline gives CDR1 SQVTM, CDR2 ANQGSEA. J lost 5 bases, V lost 3 bases, and 10 bases had no gene match. The CDR3 loop spans 15 amino acids. The CDR3 reads CSVDSSGKNRETQYF. CDR3 DNA: TGCAGCGTTGACTCTAGCGGGAAGAATAGGGAGACCCAGTACTTC.

This clonotype has a count of ten or more. The chain is built from TRBV29-1 and TRBJ1-2; D call uncertain. Looked up from germline, CDR1 is SQVTM and CDR2 is ANQGSEA. Trimming stripped 5 bases from V and 8 bases from J, with 12 bases between. The CDR3 runs 11 residues. The CDR3 DNA sequence: TGCAGCGTTCCCAGTTTTTTCGGCTACACCTTC. This gives the protein CSVPSFFGYTF. Looking up the rest from reference TRBV29-1 and TRBJ1-2 gives the full variable domain: SAVISQKPSRDICQRGTSLTIQCQVDSQVTMMFWYRQQPGQSLTLIATANQGSEATYESGFVIDKFPISRPNLTFSTLTVSNMSPEDSSIYLCSVPSFFGYTFGSGTRLTVV.

The chain has TRBV20-1 and TRBJ2-4, with D perhaps assigned TRBD1 or TRBD2 (5 bases each). This CDR3 has 14 residues. Germline lookup yields CDR1 DFQATT and CDR2 SNEGSKA (reference sequence). V lost 8 bases and J 7 bases, leaving 21 bases between the germline ends. The CDR3 is CSTKEGYVKNIQYF. Written as DNA, the CDR3 is TGCAGTACTAAAGAGGGGTATGTTAAGAACATTCAGTACTTC.

The chain links TRBV4-3 to TRBJ2-2; D is possibly TRBD1 or TRBD2 (5 bases each). This CDR3 region has 14 residues. CDR1 is LGHNA, CDR2 YSLEER, per germline. Trimming pared 4 bases from V and 7 bases from J, leaving 13 bases between. Here the CDR3 reads CASSLEGRLGELFF. The DNA of the CDR3 is TGCGCCAGCAGCCTCGAGGGGCGACTCGGGGAGCTGTTTTTT.

The chain combines TRBV14 with TRBJ1-2; 7 nucleotides line up with TRBD1. The CDR3 is 13 amino acids. The V gene's germline CDR1 is SGHDN and CDR2 FVKESK. The V and J ends lost 4 bases and 8 bases, in that order; junction bases with no gene match: 7. CDR3 loop: CASSRNTGEGYTF. The CDR3 DNA sequence: TGTGCCAGCAGCCGTAATACAGGGGAAGGCTACACCTTC.

This clonotype was counted many times. The V call is TRBV6-2 or TRBV6-3, the J call TRBJ2-5; perhaps TRBD2 as D (5 bases). Trimming took 6 bases from V and 3 from J, leaving 20 bases between them. The CDR3 has 16 amino acids. Germline loops: CDR1 MNHEY, CDR2 SVGEGT. The CDR3 here is CASSNGLQRAKETQYF. The CDR3 bases are TGTGCCAGCAGCAACGGACTCCAACGGGCCAAAGAGACCCAGTACTTC.

For the CDR3, the DNA is TGCAGTGCTAGAGATCTAACAAATCGACCCGGGGAGCTGTTTTTT. Its translation: CSARDLTNRPGELFF. The rearrangement uses TRBV20-1 and TRBJ2-2, with no clear D. Germline V gene sequence: CDR1 DFQATT, CDR2 SNEGSKA (reference sequence). The ends were cut back, 0 bases at V and 6 bases at J, with 14 bases in the middle. The CDR3 totals 15 residues.

For this clonotype: One end of the junction does not line up with germline, which may come from a read error. This chain uses TRBV5-1 with TRBJ2-5, with 7 positions matching TRBD1. The CDR3 extends over 14 amino acids. Germline assignment: CDR1 SGHRS and CDR2 YFSETQ. The CDR3 region has the DNA TGCGACAGCAGCCAAGGCGACAGGGAGGAGACCCAGTACTTC. This translates into CDSSQGDREETQYF. Complete variable domain (other parts from reference TRBV5-1 and TRBJ2-5): KAGVTQTPRYLIKTRGQQVTLSCSPISGHRSVSWYQQTPGQGLQFLFEYFSETQRNKGNFPGRFSGRQFSNSRSEMNVSTLELGDSALYLCDSSQGDREETQYFGPGTRLLVL.

This clonotype was recorded at least ten times. This chain links TRBV5-1 with TRBJ2-5; 8 bases align to TRBD2. The junction had 2 bases not matched to a gene; V was cut back by 2 bases and J by 2 bases. This CDR3 spans 14 amino acids. The germline V gene encodes CDR1 SGHRS and CDR2 YFSETQ. Here the CDR3 DNA reads TGCGCCAGCAGCTTCGGGGGGGGACAAGAGACCCAGTACTTC. It translates to CASSFGGGQETQYF.

As concerns this clonotype: A read error may produce the germline difference seen at one junction end. V gene TRBV5-1 combines with J gene TRBJ2-2; D call uncertain. Germline loops: CDR1 SGHRS, CDR2 YFSETQ. This CDR3 is 12 amino acids long. The CDR3 sequence is CTSSPNTGELFF. The CDR3 DNA reads as TGCACCAGCAGCCCGAACACCGGGGAGCTGTTTTTT.